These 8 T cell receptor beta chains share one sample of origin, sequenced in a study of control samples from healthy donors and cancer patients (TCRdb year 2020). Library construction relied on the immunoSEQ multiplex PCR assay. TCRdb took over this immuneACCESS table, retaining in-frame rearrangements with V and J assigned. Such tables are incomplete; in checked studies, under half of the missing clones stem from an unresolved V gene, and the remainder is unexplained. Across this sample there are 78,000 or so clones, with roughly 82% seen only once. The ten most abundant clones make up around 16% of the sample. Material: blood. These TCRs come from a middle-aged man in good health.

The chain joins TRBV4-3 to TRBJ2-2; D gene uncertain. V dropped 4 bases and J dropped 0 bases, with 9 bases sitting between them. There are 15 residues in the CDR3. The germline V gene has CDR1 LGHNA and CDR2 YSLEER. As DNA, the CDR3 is TGCGCCAGCAGCCCGTATAGTTCGAACACCGGGGAGCTGTTTTTT. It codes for CASSPYSSNTGELFF.

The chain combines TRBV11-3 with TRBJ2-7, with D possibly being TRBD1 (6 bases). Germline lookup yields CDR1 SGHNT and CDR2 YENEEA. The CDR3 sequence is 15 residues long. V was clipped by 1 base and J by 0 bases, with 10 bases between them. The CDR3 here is CASSLAGQDSYEQYF. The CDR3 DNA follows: TGTGCCAGCAGCTTAGCGGGACAAGACTCCTACGAGCAGTACTTC. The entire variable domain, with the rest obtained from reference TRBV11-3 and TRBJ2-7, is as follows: EAGVVQSPRYKIIEKKQPVAFWCNPISGHNTLYWYLQNLGQGPELLIRYENEEAVDDSQLPKDRFSAERLKGVDSTLKIQPAELGDSAVYLCASSLAGQDSYEQYFGPGTRLTVT.

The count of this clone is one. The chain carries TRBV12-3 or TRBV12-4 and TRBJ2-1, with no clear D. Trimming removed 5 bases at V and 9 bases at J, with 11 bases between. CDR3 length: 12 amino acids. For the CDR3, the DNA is TGTGCCAGCAGTACATGGAATGGTGAGCAGTTCTTC. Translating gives CASSTWNGEQFF.

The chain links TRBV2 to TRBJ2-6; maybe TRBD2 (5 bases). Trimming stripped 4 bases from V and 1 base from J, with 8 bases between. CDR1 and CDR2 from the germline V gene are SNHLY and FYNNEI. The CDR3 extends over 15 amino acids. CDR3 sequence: CASSARGSGANVLTF. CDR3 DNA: TGTGCCAGCAGTGCACGGGGTTCTGGGGCCAACGTCCTGACTTTC.

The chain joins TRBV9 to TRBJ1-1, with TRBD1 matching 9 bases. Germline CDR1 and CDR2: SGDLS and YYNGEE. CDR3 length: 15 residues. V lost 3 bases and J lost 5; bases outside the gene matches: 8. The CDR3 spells CASSARGQGGTEAFF. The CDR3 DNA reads TGTGCCAGCAGCGCCCGGGGACAGGGAGGGACTGAAGCTTTCTTT.

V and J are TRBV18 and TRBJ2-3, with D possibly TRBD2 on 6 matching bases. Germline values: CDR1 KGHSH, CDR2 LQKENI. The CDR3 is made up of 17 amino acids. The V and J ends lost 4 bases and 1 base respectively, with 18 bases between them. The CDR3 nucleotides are TGTGCCAGCTCACTGGCTGGGGTAGCGGAAGGCACAGATACGCAGTATTTT. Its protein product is CASSLAGVAEGTDTQYF.

The DNA of the CDR3 is TGTGCCAGCAGCAAGGACAGTCGCACCTACGAGCAGTACTTC. It yields the protein CASSKDSRTYEQYF. The rearrangement uses TRBV11-3 and TRBJ2-7; D perhaps matches TRBD1 (6 bases). This CDR3 comprises 14 residues. V gave up 5 bases and J gave up 2 bases, with 13 bases separating them. Per the germline V gene, CDR1 is SGHNT and CDR2 is YENEEA.

The CDR3 sequence: CASSLGGTGSLGNTIYF. CDR3 nucleotide sequence: TGTGCCAGTAGTCTAGGGGGGACAGGTTCTCTCGGAAACACCATATATTTT. This sequence joins TRBV19 and TRBJ1-3, with 8 bases identical to TRBD1. J was trimmed by 4 bases and V by 5 bases; bases with no gene match: 13. The CDR3 spans 17 residues. Germline V gene sequence: CDR1 LNHDA, CDR2 SQIVND (reference sequence).